This T cell receptor (beta chain) is drawn from a study of cytomegalovirus exposure and HLA in healthy donors. It was with 60 Vbeta and 13 Jbeta primers that the PCR ran. Repertoires were generated with immunoSEQ multiplex PCR, while TCRdb's copy carries only in-frame clones and drops some. In the table there are about 140,000 clones, around 77% of which are singletons. In its sample, this clone was seen once. V was shortened by 0 bases and J by 3 bases, with 5 bases between the two germline ends. In germline, CDR1 is LGHNA, CDR2 YNFKEQ. This CDR3 spans 14 amino acids. This rearrangement joins TRBV4-2 to TRBJ2-2, with D unclear. Sequenced material: PBMCs. The TCR was taken from a woman between 45 and 60 years old in good health and CMV-seronegative. The CDR3 sequence is CASSQDRDTGELFF. CDR3 DNA sequence: TGTGCCAGCAGCCAAGATCGAGACACCGGGGAGCTGTTTTTT.